Listed below are T cell receptor beta chains from one sample, sequenced in a study of blood T cell repertoires in COVID-19. Assay: immunoSEQ multiplex PCR; the TCRdb copy retains only in-frame clones and omits some. The sample gives about 180,000 clones, more than 80% of which show up once; about 6.3% is in the top ten. The sequenced material came from PBMCs or T cells enriched from blood (not recorded which). The receptors here all came from a man in his forties who had recovered from COVID-19. CDR3s include the opening cysteine and the closing phenylalanine or tryptophan.

j_gene | v_gene | CDR3aa
TRBJ2-2 | TRBV28 | CASSLASGVTGELFF
TRBJ1-3 | TRBV5-4 | CASSLTPFGWSSGNTIYF
TRBJ2-7 | TRBV7-9 | CASSLLPSEQYF
TRBJ2-4 | TRBV5-1 | CASRLSGAENIQYF
TRBJ2-7 | TRBV19 | CASSRPGLTYEQYF
TRBJ1-5 | TRBV6-2/TRBV6-3 | CASSFLDTQPQHF
TRBJ1-2 | TRBV14 | CASSQDYSYGYTF
TRBJ2-3 | TRBV4-2 | CASSQDRTDTQYF
TRBJ1-1 | TRBV5-1 | CASTLTPGTEAFF
TRBJ1-5 | TRBV11-2 | CASSAGSSSNQPQHF
TRBJ1-2 | TRBV3-1/TRBV3-2 | CASSQGTGKPNYGYTF
TRBJ1-6 | TRBV4-1 | CASSPSPGDSWSPLHF
TRBJ1-1 | TRBV9 | CASSVGGSPNTEAFF
TRBJ1-5 | TRBV19 | CASRGQGNQPQHF
TRBJ2-7 | TRBV28 | CASSSLPGLAGGPVSFSYEQYF
TRBJ1-5 | TRBV3-1/TRBV3-2 | CASSQSDRANQPQHF
TRBJ2-1 | TRBV5-1 | CASSISDRGERNEQFF
TRBJ2-7 | TRBV13 | CASSLDSLGEQYF
TRBJ1-1 | TRBV28 | CASRLGLGEAFF
TRBJ2-5 | TRBV3-1/TRBV3-2 | CASSQRGETQYF
TRBJ1-1 | TRBV12-5 | CASGLEDPGSGNTEAFF
TRBJ1-2 | TRBV5-1 | CASTSGTRDYGYTF
TRBJ1-4 | TRBV18 | CASSQRGQKNEKLFF
TRBJ2-1 | TRBV30 | CASRLGTTYNEQFF
TRBJ1-5 | TRBV27 | CATWDPGQGEGQPQHF
TRBJ1-1 | TRBV5-8 | CASSSRTATLNTEAFF
TRBJ1-2 | TRBV13 | CASSLGTETNYGYTF
TRBJ2-5 | TRBV11-2 | CASSLVRGTTGTQYF
TRBJ2-5 | TRBV7-3 | CASSLDGTSAETQYF
TRBJ1-4 | TRBV5-1 | CASSSDRGQSEKLFF
TRBJ1-1 | TRBV19 | CASSIESWNTEAFF
TRBJ2-1 | TRBV30 | CAWLSSGGTPLGEQFF
TRBJ2-7 | TRBV12-2 | CASRTHLGQFYEQYF
TRBJ2-7 | TRBV4-1 | CASSQFFLQGSHEQYF
TRBJ1-1 | TRBV3-1/TRBV3-2 | CASSHGVSEAFF
TRBJ2-7 | TRBV10-3 | CAISGADSTYEQYF
TRBJ2-7 | TRBV27 | CASSPAGDFYEQYF
TRBJ1-5 | TRBV7-2 | CASSPGAGNQPQHF
TRBJ2-3 | TRBV10-3 | CAISDPDRGHGTQYF
TRBJ2-1 | TRBV5-1 | CASSSNQQVYEQFF
TRBJ2-2 | TRBV9 | CASSLSDRANTGELFF
TRBJ2-5 | TRBV4-2 | CASSPAGLAGGETQYF
TRBJ2-1 | TRBV9 | CASSLQWNEQFF
TRBJ1-6 | TRBV3-1/TRBV3-2 | CASSQDTAYNSPLHF
TRBJ2-7 | TRBV5-6 | CASTSGVVYEQYF
TRBJ2-7 | TRBV19 | CASSSLVGGEQYF
TRBJ2-5 | TRBV3-1/TRBV3-2 | CASSQGLGGTQYF
TRBJ1-5 | TRBV6-1 | CASSEGQGSNQPQHF
TRBJ2-7 | TRBV5-5 | CASSLRAGDHEQYF
TRBJ1-2 | TRBV19 | CASSIVRLQGYTF
TRBJ2-5 | TRBV20-1 | CSASKGWETQYF
TRBJ2-7 | TRBV5-4 | CASSLGDRGYEQYF
TRBJ2-1 | TRBV6-5 | CASSRTRGDEQFF
TRBJ1-1 | TRBV27 | CASSLLMRETEAFF
TRBJ1-4 | TRBV7-8 | CASSLDRREKLFF
TRBJ2-5 | TRBV29-1 | CSVVGDRGFQETQYF
TRBJ1-1 | TRBV10-3 | CAISEGGRVVTEAFF
TRBJ2-7 | TRBV29-1 | CSVRTGSPSYEQYF